The 16 T cell receptor beta chains below come from one sample, sequenced in a study of blood T cell repertoires in COVID-19. The table came from immunoSEQ multiplex PCR; TCRdb's copy has only in-frame clones and leaves some out. The sample has roughly 280,000 clones, roughly nine tenths seen once. Sequencing was carried out using PBMCs or T cells enriched from blood (not recorded which). The receptors shown here come from a woman between 50 and 59 years old who had recovered from COVID-19.

V gene TRBV15 combines with J gene TRBJ1-5; 10 bases align to TRBD1. Germline lookup yields CDR1 LNHNV and CDR2 YYDKDF (reference sequence). This CDR3 spans 16 amino acids. Trimming removed 1 base from V and 2 bases from J; junction bases left unmatched: 2. CDR3 sequence: CATSRAGTGGNQPQHF. The CDR3 DNA sequence: TGTGCCACCAGCAGAGCCGGGACAGGGGGCAATCAGCCCCAGCATTTT.

The V call is TRBV2, the J call TRBJ2-3; D might be TRBD1 (6 bases). Trimming removed 8 bases at V and 2 bases at J, with 17 bases between. CDR1 and CDR2 (germline): SNHLY, FYNNEI. This CDR3 contains 15 residues. The CDR3, as DNA: TGTGCCAGCGATCCTTCAGGGACAAACACAGATACGCAGTATTTT. This codes for CASDPSGTNTDTQYF.

The chain couples TRBV7-2 to TRBJ2-1; D unclear. The CDR3 is 16 amino acids. Looked up from germline, CDR1 is SGHTA and CDR2 is FQGNSA. Trimming took 1 base from V and 8 from J, leaving 18 bases between them. CDR3 in DNA: TGTGCCAGCAGCTTAGATACCCTCAGTGAGGTCTATGAGCAGTTCTTC. This translates into CASSLDTLSEVYEQFF.

The chain carries TRBV30 and TRBJ2-1; D not certain. Germline CDR1 is GTSNPN and CDR2 is SVGIG (reference sequence). The CDR3 consists of 13 residues. Trimming took 8 bases from V and 3 from J, leaving 14 bases between them. The CDR3 region has the DNA TGTGCCCTAGTAGACGACCTCTACAATGAGCAGTTCTTC. Its translation: CALVDDLYNEQFF.

The J gene is TRBJ2-5, the V gene TRBV11-2; D possibly corresponds to TRBD1 (5 bases). This CDR3 spans 15 amino acids. V shed 1 base and J shed 4 bases, with 13 bases lying between them. Germline V CDR1 and CDR2: SGHAT, FQNNGV. CDR3 nucleotide sequence: TGTGCCAGCAGCTTAGCGTCAGGGCTGAGAGAGACCCAGTACTTC. Its translation is CASSLASGLRETQYF.

The V gene is TRBV7-2, the J gene TRBJ2-7; D perhaps matches TRBD2 (6 bases). CDR3 length equals 16 residues. Germline CDR1 and CDR2: SGHTA and FQGNSA. Trimming shortened V by 0 bases and J by 0 bases, and 12 bases separated the two germline ends. CDR3 DNA: TGTGCCAGCAGCTTAGCTCGGGGAGGCTCCTCCTACGAGCAGTACTTC. Translating gives CASSLARGGSSYEQYF.

This chain joins TRBV3-1 (or the pseudogene TRBV3-2) and TRBJ2-7; perhaps TRBD2 as D (6 bases). V was pared by 0 bases and J by 3 bases, with 12 bases between. The CDR3 loop spans 15 amino acids. Germline V lookup: CDR1 LGHDT, CDR2 YNNKEL (reference sequence). CDR3 amino acids: CASSQELAGSYEQYF. The CDR3 DNA reads TGTGCCAGCAGCCAAGAATTGGCGGGAAGCTACGAGCAGTACTTC.

Details on this clone: Other DNA sequences from this sample encode an identical CDR3 as well. The chain carries TRBV7-2 and TRBJ2-2; 7 positions match TRBD2. Germline CDR1 is SGHTA and CDR2 is FQGNSA. The CDR3 length is 15 residues. Trimming cost V 5 bases and J 1 base; bases outside gene matches: 4. CDR3 sequence (DNA): TGTGCCAGCAGCCCCTCTAGCGGGAACACCGGGGAGCTGTTTTTT. Amino acid sequence: CASSPSSGNTGELFF.

The chain uses TRBV5-1 and TRBJ2-2; a weak D match, TRBD1 (5 bases). Germline lookup yields CDR1 SGHRS and CDR2 YFSETQ. The CDR3 is 13 amino acids. The ends were cut back, 4 bases at V and 5 bases at J, with 9 bases in the middle. The CDR3 reads CASSLQGTGELFF. CDR3 sequence (DNA): TGCGCCAGCAGCCTGCAGGGTACCGGGGAGCTGTTTTTT.

V gene TRBV5-8 combines with J gene TRBJ1-1, with TRBD1 matching over 9 bases. Trimming removed 1 base from V and 10 bases from J; junction bases left unmatched: 11. The germline CDR1 and CDR2 sequences are SGHTS and YDEGEE. The length of the CDR3 is 15 residues. The CDR3 loop is CASSLSGTGSMRAFF. As DNA, the CDR3 is TGTGCCAGCAGCTTGAGCGGGACAGGGAGTATGAGAGCTTTCTTT.

This clone was seen just once. CDR3 sequence: CASSVVAGGGPDTQYF. The CDR3 DNA sequence: TGTGCCAGCAGCGTTGTCGCGGGAGGTGGTCCAGATACGCAGTATTTT. The rearrangement uses TRBV7-2 and TRBJ2-3, with TRBD2 identical over 8 bases. Germline-derived CDR1 and CDR2 are SGHTA and FQGNSA. The V and J ends lost 5 bases and 4 bases, in that order; junction bases with no gene match: 11. This CDR3 has 16 residues.

The J gene is TRBJ1-4, the V gene TRBV7-9; 10 nucleotides agree with TRBD1. This CDR3 is built from 15 residues. The trim removed 5 bases at V and 6 bases at J, leaving 6 bases unmatched. Germline loops: CDR1 SEHNR, CDR2 FQNEAQ (reference sequence). CDR3 bases: TGTGCCAGCAGCGATCCCGGGACAGGGGATGAAAAACTGTTTTTT. Amino acid sequence: CASSDPGTGDEKLFF. Supplemented by reference TRBV7-9 and TRBJ1-4, the full variable domain reads DTGVSQNPRHKITKRGQNVTFRCDPISEHNRLYWYRQTLGQGPEFLTYFQNEAQLEKSRLLSDRFSAERPKGSFSTLEIQRTEQGDSAMYLCASSDPGTGDEKLFFGSGTQLSVL.

V is TRBV3-1 (or the pseudogene TRBV3-2) and J is TRBJ2-7; 11 bases are shared with TRBD2. With V trimmed by 4 bases and J by 5 bases, 16 bases remained unmatched. The CDR3 loop spans 18 amino acids. Germline V gene data show CDR1 as LGHDT and CDR2 as YNNKEL (reference sequence). The DNA of the CDR3 is TGTGCCAGCAGCCTCCATACCGGGACTAGCGGTCACGGGCACGAGCAGTACTTC. It translates to CASSLHTGTSGHGHEQYF.

This chain joins TRBV5-8 and TRBJ1-5, with TRBD1 matching 8 bases. The CDR3 runs to 14 residues. V was clipped by 0 bases and J by 5 bases; unmatched bases: 1. CDR1 is SGHTS and CDR2 is YDEGEE in the germline V gene. CDR3 sequence (DNA): TGTGCCAGCAGCTTGGCAGGGGGCTATCAGCCCCAGCATTTT. Translated, it gives CASSLAGGYQPQHF.

Turning to this clone: Other nucleotide sequences in the sample specify the same CDR3. The chain is built from TRBV28 and TRBJ1-3, with TRBD1 matching over 7 bases. CDR3 length equals 14 residues. Germline loops: CDR1 MDHEN, CDR2 SYDVKM. V lost 2 bases, J lost 2 bases, and 0 bases stayed unmatched. Here the CDR3 DNA reads TGTGCCAGCAGTTTACAGGGGGCTGGAAACACCATATATTTT. This translates into CASSLQGAGNTIYF. Supplemented by reference TRBV28 and TRBJ1-3, the full variable domain reads DVKVTQSSRYLVKRTGEKVFLECVQDMDHENMFWYRQDPGLGLRLIYFSYDVKMKEKGDIPEGYSVSREKKERFSLILESASTNQTSMYLCASSLQGAGNTIYFGEGSWLTVV.

The sample holds a few counts of this clone. This sequence joins TRBV4-3 and TRBJ2-1; 12 bases are shared with TRBD2. The CDR3 spans 17 residues. Germline V gives CDR1 LGHNA, CDR2 YSLEER. V trimming: 0 bases; J trimming: 7 bases; junction bases outside the gene matches: 7. DNA of the CDR3: TGCGCCAGCAGCCAAGACTATGCTAGCGGGAGGGTGAATGAGCAGTTCTTC. Encoded protein: CASSQDYASGRVNEQFF.